This T cell receptor beta chain was documented in a study of blood T cell repertoires in COVID-19. TCRdb's copy holds only in-frame clones and misses some; the assay was immunoSEQ multiplex PCR. The sample holds around 230,000 clones; roughly four fifths are singletons and the top ten take about 15%. The CDR3 has 13 residues. Germline-derived CDR1 and CDR2 are SNHLY and FYNNEI. Trimming removed 5 bases from V and 5 bases from J; junction bases left unmatched: 5. The clonotype originates from a man aged 40-55 years who had recovered from COVID-19. Sequenced material: PBMCs or T cells enriched from blood (not recorded which). The chain recombines TRBV2 with TRBJ2-5, with 7 bases aligning to TRBD1. CDR3 sequence (DNA): TGTGCCAGCAGTCTAGACAGGGAGGAGACCCAGTACTTC. It specifies CASSLDREETQYF.